This TCR beta chain was recorded in a study of Ad26.COV2.S vaccination and SARS-CoV-2 variants. About the study: Donor was one of the participants in the Ad26.COV2.S arm of the COV1001 trial. Administration of Ad26.COV2.S was intramuscular, either once or twice 56 days apart.

Generated by immunoSEQ multiplex PCR, the TCRdb table keeps only in-frame clones and is missing some. This sample carries about 400,000 clones, around 87% of them seen once, and the ten largest clones take around 3.6%. Regarding this clone: Antigen: not known.

Treatment indicated: around 19 received Ad26.COV2.S at low or high dose, single or two shots; 5 received placebo; per-sample allocation not given. Collection of the samples took place on day 63 after the first injection of vaccine or placebo. Study-level points and caveats: The analyses of TCR breadth and depth may have understated the size of total T cell responses. Similar non-spike TCR breadth was observed in recipients of vaccine and of placebo.

The germline CDR1 and CDR2 sequences are SGHRS and YFSETQ. This CDR3 contains 15 residues. V shed 5 bases and J shed 7 bases, with 18 bases lying between them. The source is a person between 18 and 65 years old who received the Ad26.COV2.S COVID-19 vaccine or a placebo. V is TRBV5-1 and J is TRBJ2-2, with unresolved D. The source material was peripheral blood, sampled in a trial of Ad26.COV2.S vaccine versus placebo. The chain's CDR3 is CASSVGSGRNGELFF. CDR3 coding DNA: TGCGCCAGCAGTGTCGGTTCTGGGCGGAACGGGGAGCTGTTTTTT. The whole variable domain, remainder taken from reference TRBV5-1 and TRBJ2-2, is KAGVTQTPRYLIKTRGQQVTLSCSPISGHRSVSWYQQTPGQGLQFLFEYFSETQRNKGNFPGRFSGRQFSNSRSEMNVSTLELGDSALYLCASSVGSGRNGELFFGEGSRLTVL.